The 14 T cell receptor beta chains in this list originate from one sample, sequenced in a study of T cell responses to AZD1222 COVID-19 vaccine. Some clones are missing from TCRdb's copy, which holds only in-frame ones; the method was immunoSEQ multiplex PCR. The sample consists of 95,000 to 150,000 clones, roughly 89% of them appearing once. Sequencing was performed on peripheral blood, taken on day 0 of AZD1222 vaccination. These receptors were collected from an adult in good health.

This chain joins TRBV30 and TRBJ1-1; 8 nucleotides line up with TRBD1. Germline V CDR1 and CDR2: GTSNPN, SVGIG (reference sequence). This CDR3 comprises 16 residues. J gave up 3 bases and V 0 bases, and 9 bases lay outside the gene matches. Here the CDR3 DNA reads TGTGCCTGGAGTGTGGGGTACAGGGGGAGGGACACTGAAGCTTTCTTT. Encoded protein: CAWSVGYRGRDTEAFF.

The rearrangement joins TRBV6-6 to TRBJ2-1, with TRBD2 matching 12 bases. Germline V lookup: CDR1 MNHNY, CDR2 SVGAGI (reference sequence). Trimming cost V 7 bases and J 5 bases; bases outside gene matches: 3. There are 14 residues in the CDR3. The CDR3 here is CASKRTSGNNEQFF. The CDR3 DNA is TGTGCCAGCAAGCGGACTAGCGGGAACAATGAGCAGTTCTTC.

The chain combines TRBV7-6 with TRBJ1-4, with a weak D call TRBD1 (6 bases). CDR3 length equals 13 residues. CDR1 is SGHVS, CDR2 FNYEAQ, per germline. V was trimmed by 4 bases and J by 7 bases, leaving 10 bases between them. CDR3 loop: CASSSDRGEKLFF. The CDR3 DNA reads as TGTGCCAGCAGCTCGGACAGAGGTGAAAAACTGTTTTTT.

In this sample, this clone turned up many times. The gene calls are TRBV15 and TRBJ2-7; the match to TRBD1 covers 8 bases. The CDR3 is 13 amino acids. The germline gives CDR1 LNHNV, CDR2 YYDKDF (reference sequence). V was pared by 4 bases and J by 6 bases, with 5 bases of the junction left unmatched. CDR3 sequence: CATSIGQGFEQYF. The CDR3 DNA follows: TGTGCCACCAGCATCGGACAGGGATTCGAGCAGTACTTC.

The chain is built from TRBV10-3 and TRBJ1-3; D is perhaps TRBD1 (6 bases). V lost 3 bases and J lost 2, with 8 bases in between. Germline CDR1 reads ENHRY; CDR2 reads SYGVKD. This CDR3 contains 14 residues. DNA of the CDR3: TGTGCCATCAGTGAAGGGACAACTGGAAACACCATATATTTT. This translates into CAISEGTTGNTIYF.

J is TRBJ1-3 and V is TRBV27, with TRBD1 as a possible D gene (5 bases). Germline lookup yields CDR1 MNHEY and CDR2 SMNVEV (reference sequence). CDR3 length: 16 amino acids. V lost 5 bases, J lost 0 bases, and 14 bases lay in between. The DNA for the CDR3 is TGTGCCAGCAGTCCCAGACCGCAGGGCTCTGGAAACACCATATATTTT. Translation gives CASSPRPQGSGNTIYF.

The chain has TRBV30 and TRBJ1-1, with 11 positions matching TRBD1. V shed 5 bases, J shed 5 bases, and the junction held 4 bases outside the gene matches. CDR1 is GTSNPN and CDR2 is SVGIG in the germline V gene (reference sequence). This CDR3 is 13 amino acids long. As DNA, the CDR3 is TGTGCCTGGGGCCGGGACAGGGGGACTGAAGCTTTCTTT. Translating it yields CAWGRDRGTEAFF.

The CDR3 DNA reads TGTGCCAGCAGCTCCCCAGGGACCTGGGGGTACAATGAGCAGTTCTTC. Its protein is CASSSPGTWGYNEQFF. The chain carries TRBV7-9 and TRBJ2-1; either TRBD1 or TRBD2 may supply D (5 bases each). The V end lost 4 bases, the J end lost 4 bases, and 17 bases lay between the germline ends. CDR1 is SEHNR, CDR2 FQNEAQ, per germline (reference sequence). The CDR3 length is 16 residues.

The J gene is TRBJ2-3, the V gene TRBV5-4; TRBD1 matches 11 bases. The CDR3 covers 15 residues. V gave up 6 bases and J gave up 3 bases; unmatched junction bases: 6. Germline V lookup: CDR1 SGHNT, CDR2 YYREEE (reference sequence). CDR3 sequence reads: CASTDRGLYTDTQYF. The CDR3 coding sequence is TGTGCCAGCACGGACAGGGGGCTATATACAGATACGCAGTATTTT.

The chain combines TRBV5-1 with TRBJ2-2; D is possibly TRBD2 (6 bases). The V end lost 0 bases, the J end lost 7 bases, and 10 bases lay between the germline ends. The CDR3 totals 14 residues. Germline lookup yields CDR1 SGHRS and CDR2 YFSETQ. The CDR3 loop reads CASSLVAGGGELFF. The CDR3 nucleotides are TGCGCCAGCAGCTTGGTAGCCGGGGGCGGGGAGCTGTTTTTT.

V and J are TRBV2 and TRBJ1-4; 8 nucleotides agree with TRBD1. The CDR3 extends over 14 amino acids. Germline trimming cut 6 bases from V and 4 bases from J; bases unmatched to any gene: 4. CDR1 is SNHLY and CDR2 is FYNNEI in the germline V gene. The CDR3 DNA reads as TGTGCCAGCAGGAAGACAGGGGTTAATGAAAAACTGTTTTTT. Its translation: CASRKTGVNEKLFF.

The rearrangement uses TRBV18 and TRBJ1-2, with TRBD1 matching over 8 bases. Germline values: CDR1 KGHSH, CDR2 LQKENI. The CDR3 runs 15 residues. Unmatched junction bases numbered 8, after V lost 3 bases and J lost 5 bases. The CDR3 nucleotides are TGTGCCAGCTCACCTGGGATGACAGGGGTTTATGGCTACACCTTC. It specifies CASSPGMTGVYGYTF.

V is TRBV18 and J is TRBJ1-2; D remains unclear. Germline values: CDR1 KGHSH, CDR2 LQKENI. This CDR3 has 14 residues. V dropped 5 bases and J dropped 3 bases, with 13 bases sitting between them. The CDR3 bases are TGTGCCAGCTCATCGACTCCGCGGGACTATGGCTACACCTTC. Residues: CASSSTPRDYGYTF.

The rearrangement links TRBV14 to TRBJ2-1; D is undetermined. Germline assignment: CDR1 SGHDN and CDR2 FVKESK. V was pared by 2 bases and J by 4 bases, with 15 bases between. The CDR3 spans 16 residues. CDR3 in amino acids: CASSQLGLQGYNEQFF. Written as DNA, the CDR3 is TGTGCCAGCAGCCAACTTGGGCTCCAAGGGTACAATGAGCAGTTCTTC.